This T cell receptor (beta chain) was found in a study of cytomegalovirus exposure and HLA in healthy donors. This clone was recorded only once. Its antigen remains unidentified. 60 Vbeta and 13 Jbeta primers were used in PCR. TCRdb's table, derived via immunoSEQ multiplex PCR, lists solely in-frame clones and lacks some. The profile covers 150,000 to 200,000 clones, with roughly four fifths appearing a single time and roughly 4.5% taken by the ten largest. Study-level results: Information on immune exposure was restricted to one variable (CMV serostatus). Some V segments (TRBV6-2 and TRBV6-3 among them) were excluded as indistinguishable.

Germline lookup yields CDR1 SNHLY and CDR2 FYNNEI. This CDR3 contains 20 residues. V was trimmed by 5 bases and J by 0 bases, leaving 25 bases between them. The clonotype comes from a man aged 50-59 years in good health and CMV-seropositive. The sequenced sample was PBMCs. The chain carries TRBV2 and TRBJ2-2; a possible D gene is TRBD2 (6 bases). The CDR3 DNA is TGTGCCAGCAGTCGAGACAGTTTGCCCGGGAGTTACGCGAACACCGGGGAGCTGTTTTTT. As protein: CASSRDSLPGSYANTGELFF.